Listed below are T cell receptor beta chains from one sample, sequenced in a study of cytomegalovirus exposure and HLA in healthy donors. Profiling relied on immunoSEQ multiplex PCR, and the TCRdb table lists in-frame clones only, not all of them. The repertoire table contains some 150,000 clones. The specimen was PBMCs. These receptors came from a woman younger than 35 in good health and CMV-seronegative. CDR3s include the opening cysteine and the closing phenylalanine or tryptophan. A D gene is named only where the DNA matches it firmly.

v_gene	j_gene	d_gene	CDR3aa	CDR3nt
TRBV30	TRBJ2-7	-	CAWRAPLHYEQYF	TGTGCCTGGAGAGCCCCACTCCACTACGAGCAGTACTTC
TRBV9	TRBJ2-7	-	CASSALDGTYEQYF	TGTGCCAGCAGCGCGCTGGACGGGACCTACGAGCAGTACTTC
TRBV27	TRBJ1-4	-	CASKREPTATNEKLFF	TGTGCCAGCAAGAGAGAGCCCACTGCAACTAATGAAAAACTGTTTTTT
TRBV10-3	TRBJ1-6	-	CAIGRGSSGDYNSPLHF	TGTGCCATCGGTCGTGGATCCTCAGGGGACTATAATTCACCCCTCCACTTT
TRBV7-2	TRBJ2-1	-	CASARGMGVGAKFF	TGTGCCAGCGCGAGAGGGATGGGAGTCGGAGCCAAGTTCTTC
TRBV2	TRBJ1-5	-	CASSSDSYSNQPQHF	TGTGCCAGCAGTTCCGACAGCTATAGCAATCAGCCCCAGCATTTT
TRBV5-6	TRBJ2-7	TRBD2	CASSSGLAHEPSSYEQYF	TGTGCCAGCAGCTCCGGACTAGCCCACGAACCAAGCTCCTACGAGCAGTACTTC
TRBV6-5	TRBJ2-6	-	CASTPEGSGANVLTF	TGTGCCAGCACCCCTGAGGGATCTGGGGCCAACGTCCTGACTTTC
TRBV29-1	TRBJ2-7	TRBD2	CSVEVLADTSYEQYF	TGCAGCGTTGAAGTACTAGCGGATACCTCCTACGAGCAGTACTTC
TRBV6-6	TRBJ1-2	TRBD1	CASRTGTGDDYGYTF	TGTGCCAGCAGAACCGGGACAGGTGACGACTATGGCTACACCTTC